The 28 T cell receptor beta chains given below trace back to one sample, sequenced in a study of cytomegalovirus exposure and HLA in healthy donors. Data came from immunoSEQ multiplex PCR; TCRdb stores just in-frame clones and leaves some out. The sample holds around 300,000 clones; over 75% are singletons and the top ten take around 1%. What was sequenced was PBMCs. These TCRs come from a man aged 25-45 years in good health and CMV-seronegative.

CDR3 sequence reads: CASSNQKHTGELFF. CDR3 bases: TGTGCCAGCTCAAATCAGAAACACACCGGGGAGCTGTTTTTT. The rearrangement joins TRBV18 to TRBJ2-2, with D unclear. The CDR3 has 14 residues. CDR1 is KGHSH and CDR2 is LQKENI in the germline V gene. Trimming stripped 5 bases from V and 3 bases from J, with 10 bases between.

V usage is TRBV7-9 and J usage is TRBJ2-5; a weak D match, TRBD1 (5 bases). The CDR3 is 15 amino acids. V lost 1 base to trimming and J lost 5 bases, with 14 bases between them. Germline assignment: CDR1 SEHNR and CDR2 FQNEAQ (reference sequence). The CDR3 loop reads CASSLEGRVLETQYF. The CDR3 DNA follows: TGTGCCAGCAGCTTAGAGGGCAGGGTCCTGGAGACCCAGTACTTC. The variable domain in full, completed from reference TRBV7-9 and TRBJ2-5, reads DTGVSQNPRHKITKRGQNVTFRCDPISEHNRLYWYRQTLGQGPEFLTYFQNEAQLEKSRLLSDRFSAERPKGSFSTLEIQRTEQGDSAMYLCASSLEGRVLETQYFGPGTRLLVL.

The genes are TRBV19 and TRBJ1-5; D is possibly TRBD1 (6 bases). The V end was cut by 3 bases, the J end by 2 bases, with 11 bases between. The germline V gene encodes CDR1 LNHDA and CDR2 SQIVND (reference sequence). CDR3 length: 15 amino acids. CDR3 region: CASSIAGARNQPQHF. DNA of the CDR3: TGTGCCAGTAGTATTGCGGGGGCACGCAATCAGCCCCAGCATTTT. The full variable domain, in which reference TRBV19 and TRBJ1-5 provide the parts outside the CDR3, is DGGITQSPKYLFRKEGQNVTLSCEQNLNHDAMYWYRQDPGQGLRLIYYSQIVNDFQKGDIAEGYSVSREKKESFPLTVTSAQKNPTAFYLCASSIAGARNQPQHFGDGTRLSIL.

This chain links TRBV7-9 with TRBJ2-2, with D unclear. Trimming took off 5 bases at V and 6 bases at J, with 10 bases between the two ends. The CDR3 is 13 residues long. Germline CDR1 is SEHNR and CDR2 is FQNEAQ (reference sequence). As DNA, the CDR3 is TGTGCCAGCAGCGTAAACAATGCCGGGGAGCTGTTTTTT. This translates into CASSVNNAGELFF.

V is TRBV7-8 and J is TRBJ1-4; 7 bases align to TRBD1. The germline CDR1 and CDR2 sequences are SGHVS and FQNEAQ. The V gene end was trimmed by 2 bases and the J gene end by 7 bases; junction bases not matched to a gene: 4. CDR3 length: 14 amino acids. The CDR3 here is CASSLRGTVEKLFF. In nucleotides, the CDR3 is TGTGCCAGCAGCTTAAGAGGGACAGTTGAAAAACTGTTTTTT.

This chain joins TRBV6-1 and TRBJ1-6, with TRBD1 identical over 8 bases. This CDR3 region has 15 residues. Germline CDR1 reads MNHNS; CDR2 reads SASEGT. Losses at the gene ends were 6 bases for V and 7 bases for J; bases not matched to a gene: 8. This CDR3 reads CASRIDRGVNSPLHF. The CDR3 nucleotides are TGTGCCAGCAGAATAGACAGGGGAGTGAATTCACCCCTCCACTTT.

V is TRBV7-6 and J is TRBJ2-3, with TRBD2 identical over 11 bases. Germline V gene sequence: CDR1 SGHVS, CDR2 FNYEAQ. J gave up 1 base and V 6 bases, and 9 bases lay outside the gene matches. The CDR3 has 17 amino acids. The CDR3 DNA reads as TGTGCCAGCAGAGCCACTAGCGGGGGATGGGGCACAGATACGCAGTATTTT. Translated: CASRATSGGWGTDTQYF. Using reference TRBV7-6 and TRBJ2-3 for the parts outside the CDR3, the full variable domain is GAGVSQSPRYKVTKRGQDVALRCDPISGHVSLYWYRQALGQGPEFLTYFNYEAQQDKSGLPNDRFSAERPEGSISTLTIQRTEQRDSAMYRCASRATSGGWGTDTQYFGPGTRLTVL.

The J gene is TRBJ2-1, the V gene TRBV18; TRBD2 matches at 7 bases. V gave up 3 bases and J gave up 5 bases; unmatched junction bases: 7. Germline-derived CDR1 and CDR2 are KGHSH and LQKENI. The CDR3 has 15 amino acids. The chain's CDR3 is CASSPWGGSDNEQFF. DNA for the CDR3: TGTGCCAGCTCACCTTGGGGGGGTTCTGACAATGAGCAGTTCTTC.

The rearrangement joins TRBV5-1 to TRBJ2-3; D possibly corresponds to TRBD2 (6 bases). Between the trimmed V and J ends, which lost 2 bases and 6 bases, there was a span of 16 bases. This CDR3 is built from 15 residues. Germline V gives CDR1 SGHRS, CDR2 YFSETQ. In DNA form, the CDR3 reads TGCGCCAGCAGCTTTCCTAGCGCTCCTGGGGATACGCAGTATTTT. Protein product: CASSFPSAPGDTQYF.

This clone was counted between two and nine times. This chain links TRBV10-1 with TRBJ2-7; D gene ambiguous. In germline, CDR1 is WNHNN, CDR2 SYGVQD (reference sequence). V shed 2 bases and J shed 0 bases, with 5 bases lying between them. The CDR3 spans 13 residues. CDR3 region: CASSEGGSYEQYF. CDR3 coding DNA: TGCGCCAGCAGTGAGGGCGGCTCCTACGAGCAGTACTTC.

The chain links TRBV7-9 to TRBJ1-5, with D hard to call. The V gene lost 4 bases and the J gene lost 4 bases, with 8 bases spanning the gap. The CDR3 covers 13 residues. The germline V gene encodes CDR1 SEHNR and CDR2 FQNEAQ (reference sequence). CDR3 nucleotides: TGTGCCAGCAGCTCGGGCGGGAATCAGCCCCAGCATTTT. This gives the protein CASSSGGNQPQHF.

The rearrangement uses TRBV10-1 and TRBJ2-1, with D tentatively TRBD2 (5 bases). Germline CDR1 is WNHNN and CDR2 is SYGVQD (reference sequence). V was cut by 5 bases and J by 6 bases, with 14 bases left in between. The CDR3 sequence is 14 residues long. The CDR3 DNA is TGCGCCAGCAGTTTCTTCGGGGTGGCCAATGAGCAGTTCTTC. Translation gives CASSFFGVANEQFF.

The rearrangement joins TRBV2 to TRBJ1-2, with TRBD1 matching over 7 bases. V was clipped by 1 base and J by 3 bases; unmatched bases: 5. Germline V gives CDR1 SNHLY, CDR2 FYNNEI. The CDR3 contains 15 residues. The CDR3 loop is CASSEDRGWDYGYTF. CDR3 bases: TGTGCCAGCAGTGAAGACAGGGGATGGGACTATGGCTACACCTTC. The full variable domain, in which reference TRBV2 and TRBJ1-2 provide the parts outside the CDR3, is EPEVTQTPSHQVTQMGQEVILRCVPISNHLYFYWYRQILGQKVEFLVSFYNNEISEKSEIFDDQFSVERPDGSNFTLKIRSTKLEDSAMYFCASSEDRGWDYGYTFGSGTRLTVV.

The chain carries TRBV7-2 and TRBJ1-2; tentative D call: TRBD1 (5 bases). V lost 0 bases and J 6 bases, leaving 8 bases between the germline ends. The CDR3 covers 13 residues. The germline V gene encodes CDR1 SGHTA and CDR2 FQGNSA. Here the CDR3 reads CASSLAEGDGYTF. In DNA, the CDR3 is TGTGCCAGCAGCTTAGCGGAAGGGGATGGCTACACCTTC.

The chain recombines TRBV6-5 with TRBJ2-7; possible D gene TRBD2, 5 bases. Germline CDR1 and CDR2: MNHEY and SVGAGI. Trimming removed 2 bases from V and 2 bases from J, with 16 bases in between. This CDR3 comprises 16 residues. CDR3 nucleotide sequence: TGTGCCAGCAGTTACGGCCTCCCGGGGTCCACCTACGAGCAGTACTTC. Translation: CASSYGLPGSTYEQYF.

The chain is built from TRBV2 and TRBJ2-6; D is possibly TRBD1 (6 bases). Germline CDR1 SNHLY, CDR2 FYNNEI. CDR3 length: 17 residues. V shed 7 bases and J shed 3 bases, with 19 bases lying between them. CDR3 nucleotides: TGTGCCAGCACCTACCTGGTGGGGGCGAGTGGGGCCAACGTCCTGACTTTC. Protein sequence: CASTYLVGASGANVLTF.

This clone was detected only once. The chain links TRBV2 to TRBJ2-1, with TRBD2 as a possible D gene (6 bases). With 7 bases removed from V and 0 bases from J, the gap between germline ends came to 13 bases. Germline values: CDR1 SNHLY, CDR2 FYNNEI. The CDR3 has 15 residues. Here the CDR3 DNA reads TGTGCCAGCACCCGACTAGTTAGCTCCTACAATGAGCAGTTCTTC. Amino acid sequence: CASTRLVSSYNEQFF.

The gene calls are TRBV7-9 and TRBJ2-1; 9 bases match TRBD1. The J segment lost 0 bases and the V segment lost 5 bases, leaving 5 bases of the junction unmatched. The CDR3 spans 16 residues. Looked up from germline, CDR1 is SEHNR and CDR2 is FQNEAQ (reference sequence). This chain's CDR3 is CASSPDRGASYNEQFF. CDR3 DNA: TGTGCCAGCAGCCCCGACAGGGGGGCCTCCTACAATGAGCAGTTCTTC.

This chain uses TRBV27 with TRBJ2-3, with D possibly being TRBD2 (5 bases). V gave up 5 bases and J gave up 2 bases, with 23 bases separating them. This CDR3 region has 18 residues. Germline V gene sequence: CDR1 MNHEY, CDR2 SMNVEV (reference sequence). In nucleotides, the CDR3 is TGTGCCAGCAGTCCACTAGGGAGCGGTGAAGGGATCACAGATACGCAGTATTTT. Amino acid sequence: CASSPLGSGEGITDTQYF.

This clone turned up a few times. This chain joins TRBV2 and TRBJ1-2, with D possibly matching TRBD1 (6 bases). Germline CDR1 SNHLY, CDR2 FYNNEI. This CDR3 is built from 13 residues. Trimming stripped 5 bases from V and 5 bases from J, with 12 bases between. The CDR3 DNA reads as TGTGCCAGCAGTCATCGACAGGAATATGGCTACACCTTC. Protein sequence: CASSHRQEYGYTF.

V gene TRBV19 combines with J gene TRBJ2-2; the match to TRBD2 covers 9 bases. This CDR3 is built from 16 residues. Germline V gene data show CDR1 as LNHDA and CDR2 as SQIVND (reference sequence). The ends lost 3 bases at V and 1 base at J; junction bases unmatched: 3. This CDR3 reads CASSMLSGGNTGELFF. Here the CDR3 DNA reads TGTGCCAGTAGTATGCTTAGCGGGGGGAACACCGGGGAGCTGTTTTTT.

The chain recombines TRBV18 with TRBJ1-4; the D is unclear. The CDR3 runs to 14 residues. Per germline, CDR1 KGHSH and CDR2 LQKENI. Trimming cost V 0 bases and J 5 bases, with 7 bases left between them. The CDR3 DNA reads TGTGCCAGCTCACCACCGAGGCAAAATGAAAAACTGTTTTTT. It is translated as CASSPPRQNEKLFF.

J is TRBJ2-1 and V is TRBV6-5; no clear D. V lost 0 bases, J lost 7 bases, and 10 bases lay in between. Germline CDR1 reads MNHEY; CDR2 reads SVGAGI. The CDR3 runs to 14 residues. The CDR3: CASSYSEPGNEQFF. CDR3 DNA sequence: TGTGCCAGCAGTTACTCTGAGCCGGGTAATGAGCAGTTCTTC.

Remarks on this clone: This same CDR3 is encoded by further DNA sequences in the sample. Here the CDR3 reads CASSRRGNTGELFF. CDR3 bases: TGTGCCAGCAGCCGAAGAGGGAACACCGGGGAGCTGTTTTTT. The rearrangement links TRBV11-2 to TRBJ2-2; D gene ambiguous. CDR3 length: 14 amino acids. Germline V gene sequence: CDR1 SGHAT, CDR2 FQNNGV. V lost 5 bases to trimming and J lost 1 base, with 8 bases between them. Looking up the rest from reference TRBV11-2 and TRBJ2-2 gives the full variable domain: EAGVAQSPRYKIIEKRQSVAFWCNPISGHATLYWYQQILGQGPKLLIQFQNNGVVDDSQLPKDRFSAERLKGVDSTLKIQPAKLEDSAVYLCASSRRGNTGELFFGEGSRLTVL.

J is TRBJ2-1 and V is TRBV13, with TRBD2 matching over 8 bases. The V segment lost 2 bases and the J segment 5 bases; nucleotides outside the gene matches: 11. This CDR3 region has 17 residues. Germline CDR1 and CDR2: PRHDT and FYEKMQ (reference sequence). CDR3 nucleotides: TGTGCCAGCAGCTTACCCGGGAGAGCGGGGGTTGACAATGAGCAGTTCTTC. Translating gives CASSLPGRAGVDNEQFF.

The V and J genes are TRBV4-1 and TRBJ1-6, with 7 bases matching TRBD1. With V trimmed by 0 bases and J by 11 bases, 13 bases remained unmatched. There are 17 residues in the CDR3. Germline V gives CDR1 MGHRA, CDR2 YSYEKL. CDR3: CASSQDLGGGRFPPLHF. The CDR3 DNA reads as TGCGCCAGCAGCCAAGATCTTGGAGGGGGCAGATTTCCACCCCTCCACTTT.

The gene calls are TRBV18 and TRBJ2-1; 12 bases line up with TRBD2. CDR1 is KGHSH and CDR2 is LQKENI in the germline V gene. The CDR3 loop spans 16 amino acids. Germline trimming cut 6 bases from V and 6 bases from J; bases unmatched to any gene: 9. As DNA, the CDR3 is TGTGCCAGCTCCCCCGGACTAGCGGGGAAGGGCAATGAGCAGTTCTTC. It codes for CASSPGLAGKGNEQFF.

The V gene is TRBV6-5, the J gene TRBJ2-2; TRBD1 matches 10 bases. The CDR3 totals 15 residues. The germline CDR1 and CDR2 sequences are MNHEY and SVGAGI. The junction had 4 bases not matched to a gene; V was cut back by 6 bases and J by 3 bases. The CDR3 protein is CASSPGTGDTGELFF. In DNA form, the CDR3 reads TGTGCCAGCAGCCCCGGGACAGGGGACACCGGGGAGCTGTTTTTT.